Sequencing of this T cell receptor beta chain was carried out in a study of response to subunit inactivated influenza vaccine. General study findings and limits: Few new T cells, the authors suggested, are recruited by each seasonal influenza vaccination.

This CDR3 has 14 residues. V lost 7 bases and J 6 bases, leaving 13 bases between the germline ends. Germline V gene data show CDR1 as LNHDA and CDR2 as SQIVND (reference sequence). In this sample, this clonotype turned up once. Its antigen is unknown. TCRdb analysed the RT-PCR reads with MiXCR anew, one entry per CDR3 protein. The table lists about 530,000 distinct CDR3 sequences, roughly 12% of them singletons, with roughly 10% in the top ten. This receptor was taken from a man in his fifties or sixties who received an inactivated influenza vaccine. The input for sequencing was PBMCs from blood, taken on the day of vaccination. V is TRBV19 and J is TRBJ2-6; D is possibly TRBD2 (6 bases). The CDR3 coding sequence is TGTGCCAGTACCCCGGACTATACGGCCAACGTCCTGACTTTC. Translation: CASTPDYTANVLTF.